The rows below give T cell receptor beta chains drawn from one sample of a study of blood T cell repertoires in COVID-19. Repertoires were generated with immunoSEQ multiplex PCR, while TCRdb's copy carries only in-frame clones and drops some. Here the sample spans a few hundred thousand clones, roughly 76% being singletons. Sequences were obtained from peripheral blood. These TCRs come from a human donor in a cohort sampled during active COVID-19. CDR3s include the opening cysteine and the closing phenylalanine or tryptophan. D genes are given only for firm matches. A clone size is listed for some rows: how often the clone was seen (once, few, many), or a class if it is expanded.

abundance,j_gene,v_gene,d_gene,CDR3nt,CDR3aa
NA,TRBJ1-4,TRBV19,NA,TGTGCCAGTAGTACGGGGTTTGCCGAAAAACTGTTTTTT,CASSTGFAEKLFF
NA,TRBJ2-1,TRBV5-4,NA,TGTGCCAGCAGCCCTGGACAGTTCCTTTCCTACAATGAGCAGTTCTTC,CASSPGQFLSYNEQFF
NA,TRBJ2-6,TRBV18,NA,TGTGCCAGCTCCCTACAGGGTAACTCTGGGGCCAACGTCCTGACTTTC,CASSLQGNSGANVLTF
NA,TRBJ2-7,TRBV30,NA,TGTACCTGGAGGGCCTTGGCAGGAAACGAGCAGTACTTC,CTWRALAGNEQYF
NA,TRBJ2-1,TRBV4-2,TRBD2,TGTGCCAGCAGCCGGCGACTAGCATGGGACTCCTACAATGAGCAGTTCTTC,CASSRRLAWDSYNEQFF
NA,TRBJ1-1,TRBV6-6,TRBD1,TGTGCCAGCAGTTACCCTCAGGGGGCGAATACTGAAGCTTTCTTT,CASSYPQGANTEAFF
once,TRBJ1-4,TRBV12-2,NA,TGTGCAAGTCGCTTTACAGGGGGAAATGAAAAACTGTTTTTT,CASRFTGGNEKLFF
few,TRBJ2-7,TRBV15,NA,TGTGCCACCAGCAGAGGGGGGGAGGCCTACGAGCAGTACTTC,CATSRGGEAYEQYF
NA,TRBJ1-2,TRBV30,NA,TGTGCCGGGACACCGACTTTCTATGGCTACACCTTC,CAGTPTFYGYTF
NA,TRBJ1-5,TRBV28,TRBD1,TGTGCCAGCAGTGCCCAGACAGGGTACAATCAGCCCCAGCATTTT,CASSAQTGYNQPQHF
NA,TRBJ2-5,TRBV20-1,NA,TGCAGTGCTAGTTTAGTCCAAGAGACCCAGTACTTC,CSASLVQETQYF
NA,TRBJ2-5,TRBV10-3,TRBD2,TGTGCCGTTGGGAGGGGTGCAGAGACCCAGTACTTC,CAVGRGAETQYF
NA,TRBJ2-3,TRBV9,NA,TGTGCCAGCAGCGTAGAAAATAGCGGTTCCACAGATACGCAGTATTTT,CASSVENSGSTDTQYF
NA,TRBJ2-1,TRBV6-5,NA,TGTGCCAGCAGTTTGGATCTGGCGGGTCCCAACAATGAGCAGTTCTTC,CASSLDLAGPNNEQFF
NA,TRBJ2-1,TRBV4-2,TRBD2,TGTGCCAGCAGCCATCGGGCGGGAGCGGACAATGAGCAGTTCTTC,CASSHRAGADNEQFF
NA,TRBJ2-7,TRBV19,NA,TGTGCCAGTAGTAGGGGCAGGAGTTCCTCGTACGAGCAGTACTTC,CASSRGRSSSYEQYF
NA,TRBJ1-4,TRBV9,NA,TGTGCCAGCAGCGTAGGAGCCCAGGGGTCTAATGAAAAACTGTTTTTT,CASSVGAQGSNEKLFF
NA,TRBJ2-7,TRBV5-4,TRBD2,TGTGCCAGCAGCTCTGGGACTAGCGGGAGGAGGCCCTACGAGCAGTACTTC,CASSSGTSGRRPYEQYF
NA,TRBJ2-7,TRBV5-1,TRBD1,TGCGCCAGCAGGGTCACAGGGGGGTACGAGCAGTACTTC,CASRVTGGYEQYF
NA,TRBJ1-2,TRBV29-1,NA,TGCAGCGTTGAAACGGGGGACGGTGGCTACACCTTC,CSVETGDGGYTF
NA,TRBJ2-7,TRBV4-1,NA,TGCGCCAGCAGCTTAGCGACTAGTCCAGGAGAGCAGTACTTC,CASSLATSPGEQYF
once,TRBJ2-7,TRBV12-3/TRBV12-4,TRBD1,TGTGCCAGCAGGCGACAGGGAACGAGGGAGCAGTACTTC,CASRRQGTREQYF
NA,TRBJ2-7,TRBV24-1,NA,TGTGCCGTGTCCCAGGGTAGCCACGAGCAGTACTTC,CAVSQGSHEQYF
NA,TRBJ2-7,TRBV27,TRBD1,TGTGCCAGCAGTTTAGGACAGGGGTTCGAGCAGTACTTC,CASSLGQGFEQYF
NA,TRBJ2-2,TRBV14,TRBD1,TGTGCCAGCAGCCAGGCACCCTGGGGACAGGGGTCCGGGGAGCTGTTTTTT,CASSQAPWGQGSGELFF
NA,TRBJ1-3,TRBV28,TRBD1,TGTGCCAGCAGGGGGGCAACCGGGACAGGGCTCGGAAACACCATATATTTT,CASRGATGTGLGNTIYF
NA,TRBJ1-1,TRBV18,NA,TGTGCCAGCTCACCCCTATCAAGTGAAGCTTTCTTT,CASSPLSSEAFF
NA,TRBJ1-6,TRBV7-9,NA,TGTGCCAGCAGCCCCCGGTTCGGTAGCTCCTATAATTCACCCCTCCACTTT,CASSPRFGSSYNSPLHF
NA,TRBJ2-1,TRBV5-4,NA,TGTGCCAGCAGCTTGGCGGGTACTTACAATGAGCAGTTCTTC,CASSLAGTYNEQFF
NA,TRBJ2-6,TRBV5-8,NA,TGTGCCAGCAGCTGGGGCAGCTCTGGGGCCAACGTCCTGACTTTC,CASSWGSSGANVLTF
NA,TRBJ2-7,TRBV7-9,TRBD2,TGTGCCAGCAGCTTAGGTAGCGGGAGCTACGAGCAGTACTTC,CASSLGSGSYEQYF
NA,TRBJ2-2,TRBV9,NA,TGTGCCAGCAGCGTAAGTCCCCAGGGAAGGGGCACCGGGGAGCTGTTTTTT,CASSVSPQGRGTGELFF
NA,TRBJ2-7,TRBV19,TRBD2,TGTGCCAGTAGTATAGCCCAGGAAGATCTAGCGGGGTATATCTCCTACGAGCAGTACTTC,CASSIAQEDLAGYISYEQYF
NA,TRBJ1-2,TRBV6-6,TRBD1,TGTGCCAGCAGTTTCGACAGGGGGCATGGCTACACCTTC,CASSFDRGHGYTF
NA,TRBJ2-2,TRBV6-1,NA,TGTGCCAGCAGTGATGATTTATCCGGGGAGCTGTTTTTT,CASSDDLSGELFF
NA,TRBJ2-7,TRBV11-2,NA,TGTGCCAGCAGCTGGACACAGGGAACAGGCAACGAGCAGTACTTC,CASSWTQGTGNEQYF
NA,TRBJ1-3,TRBV5-6,NA,TGTGCCAGCAGCCCTGGACAGAGCTCTGGAAACACCATATATTTT,CASSPGQSSGNTIYF
NA,TRBJ2-7,TRBV7-9,NA,TGTGCCAGCAGCCCCCCTAGCCTCTCCTACGAGCAGTACTTC,CASSPPSLSYEQYF
NA,TRBJ2-7,TRBV6-5,NA,TGTGCCAGCAGAGCATTGAGCGAGCAGTACTTC,CASRALSEQYF
medium-sized,TRBJ2-7,TRBV27,TRBD2,TGTGCCAGCAGTCCGAATCCCGGGACTACCGCCGGGGAGCAGTACTTC,CASSPNPGTTAGEQYF
NA,TRBJ1-1,TRBV5-1,NA,TGCGCCAGCAGCTTGGTTGCAGGAACCACTGAAGCTTTCTTT,CASSLVAGTTEAFF
once,TRBJ1-3,TRBV3-1/TRBV3-2,NA,TGTGCCAGCAGCCGTTCGGGGGGGCGCAGTCACTCTGGAAACACCATATATTTT,CASSRSGGRSHSGNTIYF
NA,TRBJ2-7,TRBV19,TRBD2,TGTGCCAGTAGTGTGACGGGAGGTGGCTACGAGCAGTACTTC,CASSVTGGGYEQYF
NA,TRBJ1-4,TRBV6-5,NA,TGTGCCAGCAGTCCGGCAGGGCTGCGAGAAAAACTGTTTTTT,CASSPAGLREKLFF
NA,TRBJ2-3,TRBV28,TRBD2,TGTGCCAGCTCAGATTGGGGGAGGGCGGGCACAGATACGCAGTATTTT,CASSDWGRAGTDTQYF
NA,TRBJ2-1,TRBV5-1,TRBD1,TGCGCCAGCACCCTTGGTGGACAGGGTGCGGGTGAGCAGTTCTTC,CASTLGGQGAGEQFF
NA,TRBJ1-5,TRBV4-3,NA,TGCGCCAGCAGCCAAGGGTGGAGTAGCAATCAGCCCCAGCATTTT,CASSQGWSSNQPQHF
NA,TRBJ2-7,TRBV28,NA,TGTGCCAGCAGATCACAGGGATACGAGCAGTACTTC,CASRSQGYEQYF
NA,TRBJ2-1,TRBV10-3,NA,TGTGCCATCAGTGAGGCCGCAGGGGCACCCTACAATGAGCAGTTCTTC,CAISEAAGAPYNEQFF
NA,TRBJ1-2,TRBV6-2/TRBV6-3,TRBD1,TGTGCCAGCAGTGACCCGGGACAGAACTATGGCTACACCTTC,CASSDPGQNYGYTF
NA,TRBJ1-3,TRBV10-3,NA,TGTGCCTCCCGGGCAGTCGCAGGGCCCTCTGGAAACACCATATATTTT,CASRAVAGPSGNTIYF
NA,TRBJ2-7,TRBV5-6,TRBD2,TGTGCCAGCAGCCCTCTAGCGGGAGCCACCCAGCAGTACTTC,CASSPLAGATQQYF
once,TRBJ2-7,TRBV7-8,TRBD2,TGTGCCAGCAGCTCCCGGACTAGCGGGAGTCTAGAGGAGCAGTACTTC,CASSSRTSGSLEEQYF
NA,TRBJ2-7,TRBV18,TRBD1,TGTGCCAGCTCACCAGTCAGGGGGCAATCCTACGAGCAGTACTTC,CASSPVRGQSYEQYF
NA,TRBJ2-1,TRBV3-1/TRBV3-2,NA,TGTGCCAGCGACCCCGGTCCCTTGAGAGGCGATGAGCAGTTCTTC,CASDPGPLRGDEQFF
NA,TRBJ2-1,TRBV2,TRBD2,TGTGCCAGCAGTGAAGCGCTTCCGGGACTAGCGGGAAGTGGTGAGCAGTTCTTC,CASSEALPGLAGSGEQFF
NA,TRBJ2-5,TRBV28,TRBD2,TGTGCCAGCAGCCTGACTAGCGGGAGGGCCTATGAGACCCAGTACTTC,CASSLTSGRAYETQYF
NA,TRBJ1-2,TRBV3-1/TRBV3-2,TRBD1,TGTGCCAGCAGCCGTGGACAGGGCAAGTATGGCTACACCTTC,CASSRGQGKYGYTF